The rows below give T cell receptor beta chains drawn from one sample of a study of control samples from healthy donors and cancer patients. TCRdb's table, derived via immunoSEQ multiplex PCR, lists solely in-frame clones and lacks some. Altogether roughly 400,000 clones are present, around 90% being singletons, with the ten largest covering over 5.5%. The specimen was PBMCs. The receptors come from a middle-aged man with head and neck cancer. Both conserved end residues are part of each CDR3. D genes are given only for firm matches. Size values are once, few and many counts, or a class for expanded clones, and some rows have none.

clone_size: -
j_call: TRBJ2-1
d_call: TRBD2
v_call: TRBV27
cdr3_aa: CASSLGFLAGAGVFPFNEQFF
cdr3_nt: TGTGCCAGCAGTTTAGGGTTCCTAGCGGGAGCGGGAGTGTTTCCGTTCAATGAGCAGTTCTTC

clone_size: -
j_call: TRBJ2-2
d_call: -
v_call: TRBV7-9
cdr3_aa: CAGQSGNTGELFF
cdr3_nt: TGTGCCGGACAGTCAGGGAACACCGGGGAGCTGTTTTTT

clone_size: -
j_call: TRBJ1-2
d_call: TRBD1
v_call: TRBV19
cdr3_aa: CATLGQGAYGYTF
cdr3_nt: TGTGCCACCTTGGGACAGGGGGCCTATGGCTACACCTTC

clone_size: -
j_call: TRBJ2-2
d_call: -
v_call: TRBV7-2
cdr3_aa: CASSFGGWTGELFF
cdr3_nt: TGTGCCAGCAGCTTCGGGGGCTGGACCGGGGAGCTGTTTTTT

clone_size: -
j_call: TRBJ1-3
d_call: -
v_call: TRBV5-6
cdr3_aa: CASSLMTALSGNTIYF
cdr3_nt: TGTGCCAGCAGCTTAATGACAGCCCTGTCTGGAAACACCATATATTTT

clone_size: -
j_call: TRBJ2-1
d_call: -
v_call: TRBV13
cdr3_aa: CASQMSSYNEQFF
cdr3_nt: TGTGCCAGTCAGATGAGCTCCTACAATGAGCAGTTCTTC

clone_size: few
j_call: TRBJ2-3
d_call: TRBD2
v_call: TRBV28
cdr3_aa: CASSPGTSVPDTQYF
cdr3_nt: TGTGCCAGCAGCCCCGGGACTAGCGTCCCAGATACGCAGTATTTT

clone_size: -
j_call: TRBJ1-1
d_call: -
v_call: TRBV24-1
cdr3_aa: CATSDHRTGLANTEAFF
cdr3_nt: TGTGCCACCAGTGATCACAGGACGGGTTTGGCGAACACTGAAGCTTTCTTT

clone_size: -
j_call: TRBJ1-5
d_call: -
v_call: TRBV28
cdr3_aa: CASRKSNQPQHF
cdr3_nt: TGTGCCAGCCGCAAAAGCAATCAGCCCCAGCATTTT

clone_size: -
j_call: TRBJ2-1
d_call: TRBD2
v_call: TRBV9
cdr3_aa: CASSGPEQFF
cdr3_nt: TGTGCCAGTAGCGGGCCCGAGCAGTTCTTC

clone_size: -
j_call: TRBJ2-7
d_call: -
v_call: TRBV7-8
cdr3_aa: CASSLIGQGSYEQYF
cdr3_nt: TGTGCCAGCAGCTTAATAGGGCAGGGATCCTACGAGCAGTACTTC

clone_size: -
j_call: TRBJ2-6
d_call: TRBD1
v_call: TRBV29-1
cdr3_aa: CSVGPGQGVMGANVLTF
cdr3_nt: TGCAGCGTCGGCCCGGGACAGGGGGTTATGGGGGCCAACGTCCTGACTTTC

clone_size: -
j_call: TRBJ1-1
d_call: -
v_call: TRBV9
cdr3_aa: CASSDLTALNTEAFF
cdr3_nt: TGTGCCAGCAGCGACCTGACAGCCTTGAACACTGAAGCTTTCTTT

clone_size: -
j_call: TRBJ1-5
d_call: -
v_call: TRBV9
cdr3_aa: CASSVGGGADQPQHF
cdr3_nt: TGTGCCAGCAGCGTAGGGGGGGGCGCGGATCAGCCCCAGCATTTT

clone_size: once
j_call: TRBJ2-5
d_call: -
v_call: TRBV27
cdr3_aa: CASSFLERQETQYF
cdr3_nt: TGTGCCAGCAGTTTCCTAGAGCGGCAAGAGACCCAGTACTTC

clone_size: -
j_call: TRBJ1-4
d_call: TRBD1
v_call: TRBV20-1
cdr3_aa: CSASRTGEKGKLFF
cdr3_nt: TGCAGTGCTAGTCGGACAGGGGAAAAAGGAAAACTGTTTTTT

clone_size: -
j_call: TRBJ2-1
d_call: TRBD2
v_call: TRBV7-3
cdr3_aa: CASSLTGTRGDNEQFF
cdr3_nt: TGTGCCAGCAGCTTAACCGGGACTAGGGGCGACAATGAGCAGTTCTTC

clone_size: once
j_call: TRBJ1-6
d_call: -
v_call: TRBV27
cdr3_aa: CASSTGRGNSPLHF
cdr3_nt: TGTGCCAGCAGCACCGGCAGGGGAAATTCACCCCTCCACTTT

clone_size: -
j_call: TRBJ1-2
d_call: -
v_call: TRBV10-2
cdr3_aa: CASSPTTGEKDYGYTF
cdr3_nt: TGCGCCAGCAGTCCGACTACGGGGGAAAAGGACTATGGCTACACCTTC

clone_size: -
j_call: TRBJ1-5
d_call: -
v_call: TRBV27
cdr3_aa: CASRKVRDQPQHF
cdr3_nt: TGTGCCAGCCGAAAGGTTCGGGATCAGCCCCAGCATTTT

clone_size: few
j_call: TRBJ1-6
d_call: -
v_call: TRBV5-1
cdr3_aa: CASSSGGGPYNSPLHF
cdr3_nt: TGCGCCAGCAGCTCAGGCGGGGGGCCTTATAATTCACCCCTCCACTTT

clone_size: once
j_call: TRBJ1-1
d_call: -
v_call: TRBV2
cdr3_aa: CASRYHPNTEAFF
cdr3_nt: TGTGCCAGCCGTTATCACCCGAACACTGAAGCTTTCTTT

clone_size: -
j_call: TRBJ1-1
d_call: -
v_call: TRBV29-1
cdr3_aa: CSVDGGLRYTEAFF
cdr3_nt: TGCAGCGTTGACGGGGGCCTCCGGTACACTGAAGCTTTCTTT

clone_size: -
j_call: TRBJ2-5
d_call: -
v_call: TRBV5-1
cdr3_aa: CASESGRKETQYF
cdr3_nt: TGCGCCAGCGAGTCTGGACGTAAAGAGACCCAGTACTTC

clone_size: -
j_call: TRBJ1-2
d_call: -
v_call: TRBV6-5
cdr3_aa: CASSYSGGGRNNGYTF
cdr3_nt: TGTGCCAGCAGTTACTCCGGCGGGGGAAGGAACAATGGCTACACCTTC

clone_size: -
j_call: TRBJ2-7
d_call: -
v_call: TRBV19
cdr3_aa: CASSIRTAPYEQYF
cdr3_nt: TGTGCCAGTAGTATCCGTACAGCCCCCTACGAGCAGTACTTC

clone_size: -
j_call: TRBJ2-1
d_call: -
v_call: TRBV29-1
cdr3_aa: CSVQNRRGLYNEQFF
cdr3_nt: TGCAGCGTACAAAACAGACGGGGATTATACAATGAGCAGTTCTTC

clone_size: -
j_call: TRBJ2-5
d_call: -
v_call: TRBV5-1
cdr3_aa: CASSLRAAEGFQETQYF
cdr3_nt: TGCGCCAGCAGCTTGAGGGCCGCGGAAGGTTTCCAAGAGACCCAGTACTTC

clone_size: -
j_call: TRBJ2-7
d_call: -
v_call: TRBV21-1
cdr3_aa: CASSPSYEQYF
cdr3_nt: TGTGCCAGCAGCCCCTCCTACGAGCAGTACTTC

clone_size: -
j_call: TRBJ1-2
d_call: TRBD1
v_call: TRBV9
cdr3_aa: CASSVILGGINYGYTF
cdr3_nt: TGTGCCAGCAGCGTTATCTTAGGGGGCATAAACTATGGCTACACCTTC

clone_size: once
j_call: TRBJ1-1
d_call: -
v_call: TRBV5-1
cdr3_aa: CASSLGRGTEAFF
cdr3_nt: TGCGCCAGCAGCCTAGGCAGGGGCACTGAAGCTTTCTTT

clone_size: -
j_call: TRBJ1-6
d_call: -
v_call: TRBV4-3
cdr3_aa: CASSPVPGGRNSPLHF
cdr3_nt: TGCGCCAGCAGCCCCGTGCCGGGGGGACGGAATTCACCCCTCCACTTT

clone_size: -
j_call: TRBJ1-5
d_call: -
v_call: TRBV7-2
cdr3_aa: CASSSDSANQPQHF
cdr3_nt: TGTGCCAGCAGCTCTGACAGTGCAAATCAGCCCCAGCATTTT

clone_size: -
j_call: TRBJ1-2
d_call: TRBD1
v_call: TRBV28
cdr3_aa: CASTRDRNNYGYTF
cdr3_nt: TGTGCCAGCACCCGGGACAGGAACAACTATGGCTACACCTTC

clone_size: -
j_call: TRBJ2-1
d_call: TRBD1
v_call: TRBV15
cdr3_aa: CATSRVNRGQYYNEQFF
cdr3_nt: TGTGCCACCAGCAGAGTGAACAGGGGGCAATATTACAATGAGCAGTTCTTC

clone_size: -
j_call: TRBJ2-1
d_call: -
v_call: TRBV5-1
cdr3_aa: CASSLDQGQHNEQFF
cdr3_nt: TGCGCCAGCAGCTTGGACCAGGGACAACACAATGAGCAGTTCTTC

clone_size: -
j_call: TRBJ1-1
d_call: TRBD1
v_call: TRBV7-9
cdr3_aa: CASQAAGGVGAFF
cdr3_nt: TGTGCCAGCCAAGCTGCAGGGGGGGTCGGAGCTTTCTTT

clone_size: -
j_call: TRBJ1-1
d_call: TRBD1
v_call: TRBV29-1
cdr3_aa: CSVKAGTGNTEAFF
cdr3_nt: TGCAGCGTCAAAGCCGGGACAGGGAACACTGAAGCTTTCTTT

clone_size: -
j_call: TRBJ2-2
d_call: TRBD2
v_call: TRBV6-2/TRBV6-3
cdr3_aa: CASSYRLAGGNTGELFF
cdr3_nt: TGTGCCAGCAGTTATCGGCTAGCGGGGGGGAACACCGGGGAGCTGTTTTTT

clone_size: -
j_call: TRBJ1-3
d_call: -
v_call: TRBV5-1
cdr3_aa: CASSLEGHSSGNTIYF
cdr3_nt: TGCGCCAGCAGCCTGGAGGGACACAGCTCTGGAAACACCATATATTTT

clone_size: -
j_call: TRBJ2-2
d_call: TRBD1
v_call: TRBV27
cdr3_aa: CASSPYRGETGELFF
cdr3_nt: TGTGCCAGCAGCCCATACAGGGGTGAGACCGGGGAGCTGTTTTTT

clone_size: -
j_call: TRBJ1-2
d_call: TRBD1
v_call: TRBV9
cdr3_aa: CASSVGGQGRDYGYTF
cdr3_nt: TGTGCCAGCAGCGTAGGGGGACAGGGTAGGGACTATGGCTACACCTTC

clone_size: -
j_call: TRBJ1-3
d_call: -
v_call: TRBV7-6
cdr3_aa: CASSPLGSSGNTIYF
cdr3_nt: TGTGCCAGCAGCCCCCTCGGAAGCTCTGGAAACACCATATATTTT

clone_size: -
j_call: TRBJ1-2
d_call: TRBD1
v_call: TRBV7-8
cdr3_aa: CASSSQGARYGYTF
cdr3_nt: TGTGCCAGCAGCTCTCAGGGGGCGAGGTATGGCTACACCTTC

clone_size: -
j_call: TRBJ2-3
d_call: TRBD2
v_call: TRBV6-5
cdr3_aa: CASAQRLARDTQYF
cdr3_nt: TGTGCCAGCGCCCAACGACTAGCAAGAGATACGCAGTATTTT

clone_size: once
j_call: TRBJ2-7
d_call: TRBD2
v_call: TRBV5-4
cdr3_aa: CASSSRTSGGYEQYF
cdr3_nt: TGTGCCAGCAGCTCCCGGACTAGCGGGGGTTACGAGCAGTACTTC

clone_size: -
j_call: TRBJ2-3
d_call: -
v_call: TRBV7-9
cdr3_aa: CASSLAGVDTQYF
cdr3_nt: TGTGCCAGCAGTCTGGCAGGGGTAGATACGCAGTATTTT

clone_size: -
j_call: TRBJ1-5
d_call: -
v_call: TRBV5-4
cdr3_aa: CASSLGGSGPQHF
cdr3_nt: TGTGCCAGCAGCTTGGGAGGATCGGGGCCCCAGCATTTT

clone_size: -
j_call: TRBJ1-1
d_call: -
v_call: TRBV28
cdr3_aa: CASSLGDDLEAFF
cdr3_nt: TGTGCCAGCAGTTTAGGGGATGACCTTGAAGCTTTCTTT

clone_size: -
j_call: TRBJ2-2
d_call: TRBD1
v_call: TRBV9
cdr3_aa: CASSVARGLQNTGELFF
cdr3_nt: TGTGCCAGCAGCGTAGCGAGGGGGCTTCAAAACACCGGGGAGCTGTTTTTT

clone_size: -
j_call: TRBJ1-1
d_call: -
v_call: TRBV10-1
cdr3_aa: CASSESGGNTEAFF
cdr3_nt: TGCGCCAGCAGTGAGTCCGGAGGGAACACTGAAGCTTTCTTT

clone_size: few
j_call: TRBJ1-5
d_call: -
v_call: TRBV19
cdr3_aa: CASHTINQPQHF
cdr3_nt: TGTGCCAGTCATACCATCAATCAGCCCCAGCATTTT

clone_size: -
j_call: TRBJ2-3
d_call: -
v_call: TRBV6-2/TRBV6-3
cdr3_aa: CASSYVRRGPLDTQYF
cdr3_nt: TGTGCCAGCAGTTACGTCCGGCGGGGGCCGTTAGATACGCAGTATTTT

clone_size: -
j_call: TRBJ1-2
d_call: -
v_call: TRBV28
cdr3_aa: CASSLLQGTYGYTF
cdr3_nt: TGTGCCAGCAGTTTACTTCAGGGGACCTATGGCTACACCTTC